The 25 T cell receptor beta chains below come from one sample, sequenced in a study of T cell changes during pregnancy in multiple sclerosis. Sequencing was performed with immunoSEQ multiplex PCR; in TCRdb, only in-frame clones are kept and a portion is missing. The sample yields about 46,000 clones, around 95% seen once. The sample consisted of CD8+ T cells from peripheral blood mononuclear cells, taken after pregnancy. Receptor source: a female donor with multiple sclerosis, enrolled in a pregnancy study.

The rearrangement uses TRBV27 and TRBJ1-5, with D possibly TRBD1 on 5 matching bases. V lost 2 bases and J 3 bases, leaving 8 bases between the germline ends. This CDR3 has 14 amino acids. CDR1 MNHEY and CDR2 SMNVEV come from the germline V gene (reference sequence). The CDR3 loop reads CASSLGADNQPQHF. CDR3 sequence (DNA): TGTGCCAGCAGTTTAGGGGCAGACAATCAGCCCCAGCATTTT.

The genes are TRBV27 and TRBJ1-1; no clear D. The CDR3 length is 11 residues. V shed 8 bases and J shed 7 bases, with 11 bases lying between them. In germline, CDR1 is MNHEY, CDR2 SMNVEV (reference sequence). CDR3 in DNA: TGTGCCAGCGGGCCTCCCTTTGAAGCTTTCTTT. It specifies CASGPPFEAFF.

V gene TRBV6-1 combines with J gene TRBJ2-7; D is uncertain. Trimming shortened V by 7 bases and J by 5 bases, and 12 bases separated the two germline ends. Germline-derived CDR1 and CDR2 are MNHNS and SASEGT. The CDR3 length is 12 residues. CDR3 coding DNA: TGTGCCAGCAACGCCGTTGGGCACGAGCAGTACTTC. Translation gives CASNAVGHEQYF.

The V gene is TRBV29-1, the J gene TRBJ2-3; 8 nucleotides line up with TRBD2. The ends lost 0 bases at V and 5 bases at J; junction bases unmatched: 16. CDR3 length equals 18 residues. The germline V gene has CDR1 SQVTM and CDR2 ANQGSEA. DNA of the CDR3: TGCAGCGTTGAAGACCGAAAGGGACTAGTAGTCCGGGTAGATACGCAGTATTTT. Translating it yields CSVEDRKGLVVRVDTQYF.

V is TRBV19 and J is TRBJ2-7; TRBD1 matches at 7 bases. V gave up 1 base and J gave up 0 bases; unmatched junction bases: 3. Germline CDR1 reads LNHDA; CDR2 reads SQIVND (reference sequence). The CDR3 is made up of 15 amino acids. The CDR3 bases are TGTGCCAGTAGTATAGGTCGGGACAGCTCCTACGAGCAGTACTTC. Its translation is CASSIGRDSSYEQYF.

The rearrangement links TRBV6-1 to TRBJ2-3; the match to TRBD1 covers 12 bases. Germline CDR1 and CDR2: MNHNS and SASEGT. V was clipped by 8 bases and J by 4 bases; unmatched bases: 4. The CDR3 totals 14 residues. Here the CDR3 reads CASGGTGGADTQYF. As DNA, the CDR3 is TGTGCCAGCGGGGGGACAGGGGGCGCAGATACGCAGTATTTT.

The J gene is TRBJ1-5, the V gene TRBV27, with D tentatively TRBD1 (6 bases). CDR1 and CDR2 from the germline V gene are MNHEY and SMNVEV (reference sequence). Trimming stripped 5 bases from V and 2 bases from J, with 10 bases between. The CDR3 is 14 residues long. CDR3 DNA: TGTGCCAGCAGTCCCGGACAGCGCAATCAGCCCCAGCATTTT. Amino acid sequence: CASSPGQRNQPQHF.

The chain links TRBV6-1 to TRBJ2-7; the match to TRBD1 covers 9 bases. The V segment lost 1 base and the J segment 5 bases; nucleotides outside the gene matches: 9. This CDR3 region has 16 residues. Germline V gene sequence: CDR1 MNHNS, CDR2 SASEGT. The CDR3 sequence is CASSEDLGTGSHEQYF. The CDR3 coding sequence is TGTGCCAGCAGTGAAGATCTAGGGACAGGGTCCCACGAGCAGTACTTC.

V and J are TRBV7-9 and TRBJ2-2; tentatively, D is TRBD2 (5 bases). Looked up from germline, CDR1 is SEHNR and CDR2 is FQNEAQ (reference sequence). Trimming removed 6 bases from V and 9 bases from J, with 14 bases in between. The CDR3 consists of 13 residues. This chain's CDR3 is CASSLEARWELFF. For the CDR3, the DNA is TGTGCCAGCAGTCTGGAGGCCCGGTGGGAGCTGTTTTTT.

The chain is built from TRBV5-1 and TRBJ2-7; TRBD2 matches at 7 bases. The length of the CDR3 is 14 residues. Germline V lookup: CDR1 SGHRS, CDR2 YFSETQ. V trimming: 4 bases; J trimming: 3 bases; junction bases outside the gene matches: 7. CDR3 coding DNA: TGCGCCAGCAGCGAATACAGCGGGGACTACGAGCAGTACTTC. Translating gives CASSEYSGDYEQYF.

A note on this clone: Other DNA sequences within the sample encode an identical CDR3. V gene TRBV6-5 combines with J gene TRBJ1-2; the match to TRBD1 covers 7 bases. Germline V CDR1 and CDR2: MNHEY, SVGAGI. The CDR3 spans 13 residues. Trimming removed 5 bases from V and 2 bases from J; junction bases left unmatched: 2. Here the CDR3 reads CASSLTGNYGYTF. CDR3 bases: TGTGCCAGCAGTCTGACAGGGAACTATGGCTACACCTTC.

The CDR3 DNA reads TGTGCCAGCAGTTGGGTAGCGGGGGGCTACAAAAACATTCAGTACTTC. This gives the protein CASSWVAGGYKNIQYF. The V call is TRBV6-6, the J call TRBJ2-4; TRBD2 aligns across 10 bases. Trimming at V came to 4 bases and at J to 3 bases, leaving 6 bases not matched to a gene. The CDR3 covers 16 residues. Germline loops: CDR1 MNHNY, CDR2 SVGAGI (reference sequence).

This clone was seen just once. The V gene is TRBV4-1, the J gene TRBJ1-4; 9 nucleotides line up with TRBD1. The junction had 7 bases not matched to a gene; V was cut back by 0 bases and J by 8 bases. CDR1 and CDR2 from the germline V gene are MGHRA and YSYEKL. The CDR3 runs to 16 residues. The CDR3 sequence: CASSQDWGQGSEKLFF. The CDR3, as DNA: TGCGCCAGCAGCCAAGATTGGGGACAGGGCTCGGAAAAACTGTTTTTT.

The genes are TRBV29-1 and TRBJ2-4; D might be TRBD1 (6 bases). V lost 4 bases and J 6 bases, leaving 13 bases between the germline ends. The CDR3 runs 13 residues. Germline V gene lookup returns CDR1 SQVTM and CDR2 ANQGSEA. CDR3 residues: CSVVQGWGNIQYF. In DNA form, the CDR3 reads TGCAGCGTTGTACAGGGTTGGGGAAACATTCAGTACTTC.

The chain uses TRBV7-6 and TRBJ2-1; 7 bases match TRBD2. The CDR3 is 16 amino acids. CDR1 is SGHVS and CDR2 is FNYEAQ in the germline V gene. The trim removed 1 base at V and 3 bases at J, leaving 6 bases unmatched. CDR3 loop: CASSLVLASGYNEQFF. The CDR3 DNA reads TGTGCCAGCAGCTTAGTTTTGGCTAGCGGCTACAATGAGCAGTTCTTC.

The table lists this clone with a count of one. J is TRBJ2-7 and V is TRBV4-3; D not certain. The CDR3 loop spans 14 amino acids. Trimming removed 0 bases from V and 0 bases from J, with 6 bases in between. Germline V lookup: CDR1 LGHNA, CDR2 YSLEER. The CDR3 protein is CASSQETNSYEQYF. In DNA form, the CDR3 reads TGCGCCAGCAGCCAAGAAACTAACTCCTACGAGCAGTACTTC.

The CDR3 sequence: CASSLTGVGNTIYF. The CDR3 coding sequence is TGTGCCAGCAGCTTGACAGGGGTTGGAAACACCATATATTTT. The gene calls are TRBV6-1 and TRBJ1-3, with 8 bases fitting TRBD1. CDR3 length equals 14 residues. The V gene end was trimmed by 6 bases and the J gene end by 3 bases; junction bases not matched to a gene: 4. Per germline, CDR1 MNHNS and CDR2 SASEGT.

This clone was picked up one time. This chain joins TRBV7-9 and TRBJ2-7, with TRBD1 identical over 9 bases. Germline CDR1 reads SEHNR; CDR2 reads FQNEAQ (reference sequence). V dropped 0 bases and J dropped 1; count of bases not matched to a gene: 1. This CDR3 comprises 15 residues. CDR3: CASSLAQGASYEQYF. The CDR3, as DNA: TGTGCCAGCAGCTTAGCACAGGGGGCGTCCTACGAGCAGTACTTC. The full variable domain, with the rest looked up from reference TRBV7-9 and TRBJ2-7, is DTGVSQNPRHKITKRGQNVTFRCDPISEHNRLYWYRQTLGQGPEFLTYFQNEAQLEKSRLLSDRFSAERPKGSFSTLEIQRTEQGDSAMYLCASSLAQGASYEQYFGPGTRLTVT.

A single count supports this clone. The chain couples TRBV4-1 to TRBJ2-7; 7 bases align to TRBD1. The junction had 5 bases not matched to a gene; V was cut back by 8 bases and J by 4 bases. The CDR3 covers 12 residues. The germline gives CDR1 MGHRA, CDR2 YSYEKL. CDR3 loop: CASSGTDYEQYF. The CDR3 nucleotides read TGCGCCAGCTCTGGGACAGATTACGAGCAGTACTTC.

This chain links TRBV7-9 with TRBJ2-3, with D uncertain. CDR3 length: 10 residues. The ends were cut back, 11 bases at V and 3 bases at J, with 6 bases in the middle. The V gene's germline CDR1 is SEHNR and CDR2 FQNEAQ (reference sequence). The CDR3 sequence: CAFHTDTQYF. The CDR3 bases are TGTGCCTTTCATACAGATACGCAGTATTTT.

The CDR3 DNA reads as TGTGCCAGCAGCCCCGGGACTAGCGGGGAACTAGCCAAAAACATTCAGTACTTC. This codes for CASSPGTSGELAKNIQYF. The rearrangement uses TRBV7-9 and TRBJ2-4; 13 bases match TRBD2. The germline V gene encodes CDR1 SEHNR and CDR2 FQNEAQ (reference sequence). Unmatched junction bases numbered 7, after V lost 5 bases and J lost 0 bases. The CDR3 consists of 18 residues.

In DNA form, the CDR3 reads TGTGCCAGCAGCGTACAGGGCAAATTTAATTCACCCCTCCACTTT. This sequence encodes CASSVQGKFNSPLHF. The rearrangement uses TRBV28 and TRBJ1-6, with TRBD1 as a possible D gene (6 bases). This CDR3 spans 15 amino acids. Germline-derived CDR1 and CDR2 are MDHEN and SYDVKM. Trimming took 6 bases from V and 6 from J, leaving 15 bases between them. The whole variable domain, remainder taken from reference TRBV28 and TRBJ1-6, is DVKVTQSSRYLVKRTGEKVFLECVQDMDHENMFWYRQDPGLGLRLIYFSYDVKMKEKGDIPEGYSVSREKKERFSLILESASTNQTSMYLCASSVQGKFNSPLHFGNGTRLTVT.

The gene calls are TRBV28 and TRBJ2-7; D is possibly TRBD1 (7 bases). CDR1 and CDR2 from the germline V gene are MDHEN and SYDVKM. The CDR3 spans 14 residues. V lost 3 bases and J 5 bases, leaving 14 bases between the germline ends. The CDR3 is CASSLQGEVDEQYF. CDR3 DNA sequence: TGTGCCAGCAGTTTGCAGGGGGAGGTGGACGAGCAGTACTTC.

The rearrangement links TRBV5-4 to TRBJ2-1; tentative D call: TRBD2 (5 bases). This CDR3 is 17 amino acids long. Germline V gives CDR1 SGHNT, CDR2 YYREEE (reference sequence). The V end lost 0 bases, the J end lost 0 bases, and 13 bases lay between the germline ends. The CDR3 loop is CASSLGRGPSSYNEQFF. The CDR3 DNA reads TGTGCCAGCAGCTTGGGAAGAGGGCCGAGCTCCTACAATGAGCAGTTCTTC.

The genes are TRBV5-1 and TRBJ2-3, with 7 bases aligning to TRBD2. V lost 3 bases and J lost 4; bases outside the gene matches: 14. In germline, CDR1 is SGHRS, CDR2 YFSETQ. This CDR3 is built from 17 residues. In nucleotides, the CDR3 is TGCGCCAGCAGCTATTCCCGATCGCCGGGAGGTCCAGATACGCAGTATTTT. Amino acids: CASSYSRSPGGPDTQYF. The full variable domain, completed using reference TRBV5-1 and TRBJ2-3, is KAGVTQTPRYLIKTRGQQVTLSCSPISGHRSVSWYQQTPGQGLQFLFEYFSETQRNKGNFPGRFSGRQFSNSRSEMNVSTLELGDSALYLCASSYSRSPGGPDTQYFGPGTRLTVL.